This T cell receptor beta chain was recovered during a study of technical replicates of blood from several donors. This CDR3 region has 13 residues. Per germline, CDR1 LNHDA and CDR2 SQIVND (reference sequence). Trimming took 6 bases from V and 5 from J, leaving 11 bases between them. Repertoires were generated with immunoSEQ multiplex PCR, while TCRdb's copy carries only in-frame clones and drops some. This sample has over 50,000 clones, with more than 95% found just once. The V and J genes are TRBV19 and TRBJ1-5; TRBD1 might be the D (5 bases). The source of this sequence is a human donor in good health. The specimen sequenced was T cells isolated from PBMCs. CDR3 residues: CASRNGGYQPQHF. In nucleotides, the CDR3 is TGTGCCAGTAGGAATGGGGGGTATCAGCCCCAGCATTTT.